This T cell receptor (beta chain) was recovered during a study of lymphopenia after photon versus proton radiotherapy. General study points: Under photons, naive T cells and diversity fell while effector/memory populations rose. Post-nadir diversity loss with photons came from oligoclonal expansion, particularly CD8+ Temra cells.

On this clone: The antigen remains undetermined.

Assay: immunoSEQ multiplex PCR; the TCRdb copy retains only in-frame clones and omits some. The table includes approximately 25,000 clones, about 84% detected once. This TCR was sampled from a woman in her 70s with pancreatic cancer. The sequenced sample was peripheral blood, obtained from a patient treated with proton-based radiotherapy.

The CDR3 sequence: CASSLIPGIGGNGELFF. The CDR3 nucleotides are TGTGCCAGCAGCTTAATCCCCGGAATTGGGGGGAACGGGGAGCTGTTTTTT. J is TRBJ2-2 and V is TRBV7-3; D may be TRBD2 (6 bases). V was clipped by 1 base and J by 7 bases, with 19 bases between them. Germline-derived CDR1 and CDR2 are SGHTA and FQGTGA. The CDR3 is made up of 17 amino acids.